This TCR beta chain appears in the sequencing data of a study of cytomegalovirus exposure and HLA in healthy donors. Overall study results and limits: The study labeled about 160 TCR beta chains cytomegalovirus-associated. Previous analysis showed most TCR beta V segments were productive about 87% or about 30% of the time.

CDR1 and CDR2 from the germline V gene are SNHLY and FYNNEI. The CDR3 runs to 13 residues. Germline trimming cut 6 bases from V and 4 bases from J; bases unmatched to any gene: 5. PCR used 60 Vbeta primers and 13 Jbeta primers. Sequenced by immunoSEQ multiplex PCR; TCRdb stores in-frame clones only, minus some. The table lists 200,000 or so clones, more than 75% of them singletons. The sample holds one count of this clone. What it recognizes is unknown. The TCR originated in a human donor in good health. The chain couples TRBV2 to TRBJ1-1; 7 nucleotides align to TRBD1. The sequenced sample was PBMCs. The CDR3 loop reads CASRDSGGTEAFF. CDR3 bases: TGTGCCAGCAGGGATTCAGGGGGCACTGAAGCTTTCTTT.